This T cell receptor (beta chain) is drawn from a study of blood T cell repertoires in COVID-19. Study details: The samples span acute and convalescent COVID-19 from the United States, Italy and Spain. From T cells, B-cell-depleted T cells, or PBMCs came the material, which was cDNA or gDNA.

In the original processing: Amplification of reference gene primers was used by the study to estimate nucleated cell counts. Sequenced by immunoSEQ multiplex PCR; TCRdb stores in-frame clones only, minus some. V and J calls and clone size come straight from that table; D and trimming were deduced from the DNA. The sample lists some 85,000 clones; roughly four fifths were seen once. The CDR3 covers 15 residues. CDR1 and CDR2 from the germline V gene are SGHTA and FQGNSA. Concerning this clone: A junction boundary mismatches the germline segment, possibly from a read error.

Sequencing was carried out using peripheral blood. This receptor was taken from a woman of 80 years or more with active or convalescent COVID-19. The rearrangement uses TRBV7-2 and TRBJ2-3, with 12 bases matching TRBD2. The CDR3 protein is CASSLAGGFPDTQYF. The CDR3 DNA is TGTGCCAGCAGCCTAGCGGGGGGGTTTCCAGATACGCAGTATTTT.